This T cell receptor beta chain was found in a study of T cell changes during pregnancy in multiple sclerosis. Clones were read by immunoSEQ multiplex PCR, and TCRdb kept only the in-frame ones, dropping some. This table holds about 87,000 clones, just under 95% found once. The length of the CDR3 is 16 residues. CDR1 is MNHNS and CDR2 is SASEGT in the germline V gene. V trimming: 2 bases; J trimming: 3 bases; junction bases outside the gene matches: 5. Sequencing was performed on peripheral blood, taken in the third trimester of pregnancy. This rearrangement joins TRBV6-1 to TRBJ2-3; TRBD2 matches at 10 bases. The TCR originated in a female donor in good health, enrolled as a control in a pregnancy study. The CDR3 sequence: CASSELAGVGTDTQYF. Here the CDR3 DNA reads TGTGCCAGCAGTGAACTAGCGGGAGTTGGAACAGATACGCAGTATTTT.